This TCR beta chain was observed in a study of T-cell memory formation after mild COVID-19. Whole-study results and caveats: There were some responding clones in pre-infection memory, which suggested that cross-reactive memory had joined. Clones that contracted from day 15 to 85 were balanced CD4/CD8, while later expanders leaned CD4+. Of the contracting clones, CD4+ ones lay mainly in CM and EM, and CD8+ ones in EMRA.

Trimming removed 9 bases from V and 6 bases from J; junction bases left unmatched: 8. The CDR3 has 13 residues. Germline V gene data show CDR1 as LNHDA and CDR2 as SQIVND (reference sequence). The 5'RACE method, run with constant-segment primers, produced TCR alpha and TCR beta cDNA libraries (carrying sample barcodes and UMIs). TCRdb re-called the 5' RACE reads through MiXCR, storing one row per CDR3 protein. The sample yields roughly 190,000 distinct CDR3 sequences, 18% seen once. This clonotype was counted ten times or more. Its matching antigen is unknown. This sequence originates from an adult woman who had mild COVID-19 (a few samples of this study predate the infection). Cell type and time point are not known. Sequenced sample: PBMCs or a T cell subset sorted from them (not recorded which). The chain links TRBV19 to TRBJ2-7, with 10 bases that match TRBD2. The CDR3 loop reads CASASGRAGEQYF. In nucleotides, the CDR3 is TGTGCCAGCGCCAGCGGGAGGGCCGGCGAGCAGTACTTC.